This T cell receptor beta chain was sequenced for a study of somatic mutations in cytotoxic T cells in rheumatoid arthritis. There are 13 residues in the CDR3. The germline V gene has CDR1 SNHLY and CDR2 FYNNEI. V shed 6 bases and J shed 5 bases, with 13 bases lying between them. Findings of the study overall: Of around 60 patients, fewer than 10 had a largest CD8+ clone that exceeded 20% of CD8+ cells.

Some clones are missing from TCRdb's copy, which holds only in-frame ones; the method was immunoSEQ multiplex PCR. The repertoire has 9,500 to 15,000 clones, roughly 87% of them found once; the top ten carry over 12%. For this clone: Its antigen is unknown.

Researchers isolated CD4+ and CD8+ cells by positive magnetic bead selection and then checked their purity by flow cytometry. This TCR derives from a woman aged 55-70 years in good health. Specimen: CD8+ T cells sorted from blood. The genes are TRBV2 and TRBJ2-5; the D gene is possibly TRBD1 (5 bases). The CDR3 DNA follows: TGTGCCAGCAGCCCCCCTCGACAGGAGACCCAGTACTTC. It translates to CASSPPRQETQYF.